The rows below give T cell receptor beta chains drawn from one sample of a study of blood T cell repertoires in COVID-19. Clones were sequenced by immunoSEQ multiplex PCR, and TCRdb holds only the in-frame ones, with some missing. In the table there are tens of thousands of clones, around four fifths of which are singletons. The sample comprised peripheral blood. The receptors come from an older woman with acute or convalescent COVID-19. Both conserved end residues are part of each CDR3. A D gene is named only where the DNA matches it firmly. Size is omitted from some rows. Given values are once, few, many or a class for expanded clones.

>NA|NA|TRBV27|TRBJ1-6
CASSAPRGNNSPLHF
TGTGCCAGCAGTGCCCCTAGGGGGAATAATTCACCCCTCCACTTT
>TRBD2|NA|TRBV30|TRBJ2-1
CAWSYGLAVAEQFF
TGTGCCTGGAGTTACGGACTAGCGGTTGCTGAGCAGTTCTTC
>NA|NA|TRBV6-5|TRBJ1-5
CASSTTVFGPQHF
TGTGCCAGCAGTACTACCGTTTTTGGGCCCCAGCATTTT
>TRBD1|NA|TRBV9|TRBJ1-2
CASSAPKGQGPGYTF
TGTGCCAGCAGCGCCCCTAAGGGACAGGGGCCTGGCTACACCTTC
>NA|NA|TRBV18|TRBJ2-5
CASSPAVQFNQETQYF
TGTGCCAGCTCACCAGCCGTCCAGTTTAACCAAGAGACCCAGTACTTC
>TRBD1|NA|TRBV19|TRBJ1-1
CASSIMAGGRPEAFF
TGTGCCAGTAGTATAATGGCAGGGGGCCGTCCTGAAGCTTTCTTT
>NA|NA|TRBV5-4|TRBJ2-2
CASSLEGRPTGELFF
TGTGCCAGCAGCTTGGAAGGGAGACCCACCGGGGAGCTGTTTTTT
>TRBD2|NA|TRBV7-2|TRBJ2-5
CATRLARGAETQYF
TGTGCCACCAGACTAGCGCGAGGGGCAGAGACCCAGTACTTC
>NA|once|TRBV4-1|TRBJ2-3
CASSQDPALAGASSTDTQYF
TGCGCCAGCAGCCAAGATCCGGCCTTGGCGGGGGCCTCTAGCACAGATACGCAGTATTTT
>NA|once|TRBV7-9|TRBJ2-2
CASSLLAVLGGELFF
TGTGCCAGCAGCTTATTAGCGGTTCTGGGCGGGGAGCTGTTTTTT
>TRBD1|few|TRBV9|TRBJ1-2
CASSVVTGGDYGYTF
TGTGCCAGCAGCGTAGTGACAGGGGGGGACTATGGCTACACCTTC
>TRBD2|NA|TRBV11-1|TRBJ2-1
CASSLAQGGSGDNEQFF
TGTGCCAGCAGCTTAGCGCAAGGCGGGAGTGGCGACAATGAGCAGTTCTTC
>TRBD2|NA|TRBV11-3|TRBJ2-3
CASREAGVTDTQYF
TGTGCCAGCAGGGAGGCGGGGGTCACAGATACGCAGTATTTT
>NA|NA|TRBV5-1|TRBJ2-7
CASSPGTFTYEQYF
TGCGCCAGCAGCCCGGGGACTTTTACCTACGAGCAGTACTTC
>NA|few|TRBV6-5|TRBJ2-3
CASKLAGDTQYF
TGTGCCAGCAAGCTAGCCGGTGATACGCAGTATTTT
>NA|NA|TRBV7-2|TRBJ2-7
CASSFKPMRQDLYEQYF
TGTGCCAGCAGCTTTAAACCGATGCGACAGGATCTATACGAGCAGTACTTC
>TRBD1|NA|TRBV7-7|TRBJ1-4
CASSLAGQNEKLFF
TGTGCTAGCAGCTTAGCGGGACAGAATGAAAAACTGTTTTTT
>TRBD1|NA|TRBV11-1|TRBJ2-1
CASSPRQGPYNEQFF
TGTGCCAGCAGCCCAAGACAGGGACCATACAATGAGCAGTTCTTC
>NA|NA|TRBV6-2/TRBV6-3|TRBJ2-3
CASSAHRLLSDTQYF
TGTGCCAGCAGTGCCCACAGGTTGCTCTCAGATACGCAGTATTTT
>NA|NA|TRBV5-6|TRBJ2-7
CASSLGYGRSGEQYF
TGTGCCAGCAGCTTGGGCTACGGACGATCGGGGGAGCAGTACTTC
>NA|NA|TRBV19|TRBJ1-6
CASSPPTGNNSPLHF
TGTGCCAGTAGCCCTCCAACAGGGAACAATTCACCCCTCCACTTT
>NA|NA|TRBV3-1/TRBV3-2|TRBJ1-5
CASSPKGNQPQHF
TGTGCCAGCAGCCCTAAAGGCAATCAGCCCCAGCATTTT
>NA|few|TRBV12-3/TRBV12-4|TRBJ1-2
CASTKDQGYGYTF
TGTGCCAGCACCAAGGACCAGGGCTATGGCTACACCTTC
>TRBD1|NA|TRBV24-1|TRBJ2-7
CATSDSQGQGAGEQYF
TGTGCCACCAGTGATTCCCAGGGACAGGGGGCGGGCGAGCAGTACTTC
>TRBD2|NA|TRBV6-5|TRBJ2-7
CASKFDSGGNEQYF
TGTGCCAGCAAATTCGATTCGGGAGGGAACGAGCAGTACTTC
>NA|NA|TRBV7-2|TRBJ2-7
CASSLNGAGEQYF
TGTGCCAGCAGCTTAAACGGGGCGGGGGAGCAGTACTTC
>NA|NA|TRBV7-9|TRBJ2-1
CASSLGSRRPIGARNEQFF
TGTGCCAGCAGCTTAGGGTCCCGCAGACCAATTGGGGCACGCAATGAGCAGTTCTTC
>NA|NA|TRBV6-2/TRBV6-3|TRBJ2-5
CASSYPPTGETQYF
TGTGCCAGCAGTTACCCGCCGACGGGAGAGACCCAGTACTTC
>NA|NA|TRBV7-9|TRBJ1-6
CASSLEGRTVHF
TGTGCCAGCAGCTTAGAGGGGAGGACGGTCCACTTT
>TRBD1|NA|TRBV11-3|TRBJ2-7
CASSSGTALYEQYF
TGTGCCAGCAGCTCCGGGACAGCTCTCTACGAGCAGTACTTC
>NA|once|TRBV12-3/TRBV12-4|TRBJ2-1
CASSFYSDNEQFF
TGTGCCAGCAGTTTTTATTCTGACAATGAGCAGTTCTTC
>NA|few|TRBV6-5|TRBJ1-1
CASSWGSANTEAFF
TGTGCCAGCAGTTGGGGCAGCGCCAACACTGAAGCTTTCTTT
>TRBD1|NA|TRBV6-5|TRBJ1-4
CASSYEGTVNEKLFF
TGTGCCAGCAGTTACGAGGGGACAGTTAATGAAAAACTGTTTTTT
>NA|NA|TRBV24-1|TRBJ1-2
CASGGSNYGYTF
TGTGCCTCGGGTGGCAGTAACTATGGCTACACCTTC
>NA|NA|TRBV7-2|TRBJ1-3
CASSTTGGTIYF
TGTGCCAGCAGCACTACAGGCGGCACCATATATTTT
>NA|NA|TRBV5-1|TRBJ2-7
CASSLFRDYEQYF
TGCGCCAGCAGCTTATTCAGGGACTACGAGCAGTACTTC
>TRBD2|NA|TRBV5-1|TRBJ2-7
CASSLLAGKNEQYF
TGCGCCAGCAGTTTGCTAGCGGGAAAGAACGAGCAGTACTTC
>NA|few|TRBV5-1|TRBJ2-7
CASSLVGKGVNYEQYF
TGCGCCAGCAGCCTTGTAGGGAAGGGGGTAAACTACGAGCAGTACTTC
>TRBD1|NA|TRBV30|TRBJ2-7
CAWSGDSRTYEQYF
TGTGCCTGGAGTGGGGACAGCAGAACCTACGAGCAGTACTTC
>NA|few|TRBV9|TRBJ1-5
CASSPRGGNQPQHF
TGTGCCAGCAGCCCCCGCGGGGGAAATCAGCCCCAGCATTTT
>NA|few|TRBV6-5|TRBJ2-1
CASRWGGEDEQFF
TGTGCCAGCAGATGGGGGGGCGAGGATGAGCAGTTCTTC
>NA|NA|TRBV11-2|TRBJ1-2
CASSPPRGGNYGYTF
TGTGCCAGCAGCCCTCCCCGGGGTGGTAACTATGGCTACACCTTC
>NA|NA|TRBV19|TRBJ2-2
CASSNSGANTGELFF
TGTGCCAGTAGTAACTCGGGGGCGAACACCGGGGAGCTGTTTTTT
>NA|NA|TRBV5-1|TRBJ1-1
CASSLQGGNTEAFF
TGCGCCAGCAGCCTACAGGGCGGGAACACTGAAGCTTTCTTT
>TRBD1|NA|TRBV29-1|TRBJ1-2
CSVDGTGGAAGYTF
TGCAGCGTTGACGGGACAGGGGGCGCGGCTGGCTACACCTTC
>TRBD1|NA|TRBV19|TRBJ1-5
CASSSTGSGQPQHF
TGTGCCAGTAGTTCGACAGGGTCCGGTCAGCCCCAGCATTTT
>NA|NA|TRBV5-6|TRBJ1-2
CASSLGRVRGSYTF
TGTGCCAGCAGCCTCGGACGGGTAAGGGGAAGCTACACCTTC
>NA|large|TRBV7-7|TRBJ1-1
CASIWRNTEAFF
TGTGCTAGCATCTGGAGGAACACTGAAGCTTTCTTT
>NA|NA|TRBV20-1|TRBJ2-5
CSASSRGPQETQYF
TGCAGTGCTAGTTCGCGGGGGCCCCAAGAGACCCAGTACTTC
>NA|NA|TRBV13|TRBJ1-3
CASSSQESGNTIYF
TGTGCCAGCAGCTCTCAGGAATCTGGAAACACCATATATTTT